This TCR beta chain was sequenced during a study of somatic mutations in cytotoxic T cells in rheumatoid arthritis. Across the whole study: The authors flow-sorted some V beta antibody-stained T-cell populations at nearly 100% purity, including V beta1+ cells that they sequenced for TCRB. Points from the study as a whole: Antigen specificity of the expanded CD8+ clones was not determined. Exceedance of 20% of CD8+ cells by the largest CD8+ clone occurred in about an eighth of the 65 patients.

Details on this clone: Its antigen is unknown.

Germline assignment: CDR1 SGDLS and CDR2 YYNGEE. V lost 3 bases and J lost 6, with 16 bases in between. This CDR3 comprises 15 residues. TCRdb keeps only in-frame clones here, not all; method: immunoSEQ multiplex PCR. The repertoire holds 15,000 to 20,000 clones, around 82% seen once, with over 15% in the top ten. Isolation of CD4+ and CD8+ cells used positive magnetic bead selection, with purity checked by flow cytometry. Material: CD8+ T cells sorted from blood. The receptor was isolated from a woman aged 45-60 years with rheumatoid arthritis. The rearrangement uses TRBV9 and TRBJ1-5; D is possibly TRBD1 (5 bases). For the CDR3, the DNA is TGTGCCAGCAGCGCCGGGGCAGGGTCCGGTCAGCCCCAGCATTTT. It codes for CASSAGAGSGQPQHF.